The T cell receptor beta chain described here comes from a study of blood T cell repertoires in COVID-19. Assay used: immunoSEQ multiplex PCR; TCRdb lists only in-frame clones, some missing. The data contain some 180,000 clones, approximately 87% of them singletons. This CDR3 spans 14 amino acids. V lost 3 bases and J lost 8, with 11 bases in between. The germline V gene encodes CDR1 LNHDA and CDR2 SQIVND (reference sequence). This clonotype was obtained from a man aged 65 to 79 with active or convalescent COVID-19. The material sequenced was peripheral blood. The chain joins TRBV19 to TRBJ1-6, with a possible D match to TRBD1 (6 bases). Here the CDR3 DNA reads TGTGCCAGTAGTATGGGGCAGGGGTATTCACCCCTCCACTTT. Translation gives CASSMGQGYSPLHF. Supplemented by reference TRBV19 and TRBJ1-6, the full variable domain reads DGGITQSPKYLFRKEGQNVTLSCEQNLNHDAMYWYRQDPGQGLRLIYYSQIVNDFQKGDIAEGYSVSREKKESFPLTVTSAQKNPTAFYLCASSMGQGYSPLHFGNGTRLTVT.